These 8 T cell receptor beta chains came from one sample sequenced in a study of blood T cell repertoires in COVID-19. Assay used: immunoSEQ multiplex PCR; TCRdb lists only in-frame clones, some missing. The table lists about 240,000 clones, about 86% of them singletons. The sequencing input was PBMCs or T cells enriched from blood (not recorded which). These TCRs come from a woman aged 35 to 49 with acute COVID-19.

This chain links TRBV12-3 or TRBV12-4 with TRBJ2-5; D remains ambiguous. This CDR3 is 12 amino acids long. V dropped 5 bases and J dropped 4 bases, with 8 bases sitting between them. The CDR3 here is CASSPSGETQYF. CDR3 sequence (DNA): TGTGCCAGCAGTCCATCGGGAGAGACCCAGTACTTC.

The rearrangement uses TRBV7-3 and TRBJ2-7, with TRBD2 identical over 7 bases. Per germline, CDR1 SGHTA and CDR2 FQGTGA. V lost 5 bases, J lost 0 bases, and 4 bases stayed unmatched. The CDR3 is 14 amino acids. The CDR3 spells CASSLGRHSYEQYF. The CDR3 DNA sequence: TGTGCCAGCAGCCTCGGGAGGCACTCCTACGAGCAGTACTTC.

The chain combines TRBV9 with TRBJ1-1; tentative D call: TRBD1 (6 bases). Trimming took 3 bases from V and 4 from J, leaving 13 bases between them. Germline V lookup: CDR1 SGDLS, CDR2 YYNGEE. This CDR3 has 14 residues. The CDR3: CASSEGGGFTEAFF. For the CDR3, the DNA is TGTGCCAGCAGCGAGGGGGGAGGGTTCACTGAAGCTTTCTTT.

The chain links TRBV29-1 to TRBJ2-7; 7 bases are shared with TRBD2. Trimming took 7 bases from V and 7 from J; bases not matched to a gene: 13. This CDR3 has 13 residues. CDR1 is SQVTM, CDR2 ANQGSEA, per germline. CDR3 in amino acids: CSAIYPGLYEQYF. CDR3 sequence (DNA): TGCAGCGCGATTTATCCGGGACTATATGAGCAGTACTTC.

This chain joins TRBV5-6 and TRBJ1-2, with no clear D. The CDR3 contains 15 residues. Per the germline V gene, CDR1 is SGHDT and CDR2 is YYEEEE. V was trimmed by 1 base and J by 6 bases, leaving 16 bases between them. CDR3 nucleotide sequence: TGTGCCAGCAGCTTGCGCCAGGTGGTTGTGCATGGCTACACCTTC. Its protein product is CASSLRQVVVHGYTF.

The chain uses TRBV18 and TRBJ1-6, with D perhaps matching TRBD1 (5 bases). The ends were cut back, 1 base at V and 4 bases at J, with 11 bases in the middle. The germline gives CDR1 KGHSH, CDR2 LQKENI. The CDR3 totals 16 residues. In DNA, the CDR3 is TGTGCCAGCTCACCACAACCGGGGGATTATAATTCACCCCTCCACTTT. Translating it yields CASSPQPGDYNSPLHF.

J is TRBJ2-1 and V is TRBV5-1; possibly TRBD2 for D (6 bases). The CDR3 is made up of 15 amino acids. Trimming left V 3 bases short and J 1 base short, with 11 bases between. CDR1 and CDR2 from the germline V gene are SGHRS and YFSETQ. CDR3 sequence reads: CASSSRDLSYNEQFF. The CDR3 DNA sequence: TGCGCCAGCAGCTCGAGGGACTTGTCCTACAATGAGCAGTTCTTC.

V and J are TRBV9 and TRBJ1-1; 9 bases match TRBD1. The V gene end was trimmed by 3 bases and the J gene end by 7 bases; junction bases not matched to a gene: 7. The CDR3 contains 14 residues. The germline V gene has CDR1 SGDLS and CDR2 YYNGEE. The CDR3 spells CASSGDRGRGEAFF. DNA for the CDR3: TGTGCCAGCAGCGGAGACAGGGGGAGAGGTGAAGCTTTCTTT.